The 9 T cell receptor beta chains below come from one sample, sequenced in a study of shared clonotypes between healthy human individuals. Profiled with immunoSEQ multiplex PCR; TCRdb holds only in-frame clones, not every one. Of some 1 million clones in the sample, around 76% were seen once. The sample comprised memory CD4+ T cells sorted from blood. Subset given: CD45RA-negative fraction. The receptors were sampled from a man in his late teens or twenties in good health.

V usage is TRBV20-1 and J usage is TRBJ2-7, with 7 bases identical to TRBD1. The CDR3 runs 11 residues. Germline loops: CDR1 DFQATT, CDR2 SNEGSKA (reference sequence). Germline trimming cut 5 bases from V and 6 bases from J; bases unmatched to any gene: 4. The CDR3 protein is CSAQTGAEQYF. The CDR3 bases are TGCAGTGCTCAAACAGGGGCCGAGCAGTACTTC.

Only a few counts were recorded for this clone. This chain joins TRBV9 and TRBJ2-3; a weak D match, TRBD1 (5 bases). CDR1 SGDLS and CDR2 YYNGEE come from the germline V gene. Trimming cost V 4 bases and J 6 bases, with 12 bases left between them. The CDR3 spans 13 residues. As DNA, the CDR3 is TGTGCCAGCAGCATGCCAGGGTGGGATACGCAGTATTTT. Translated: CASSMPGWDTQYF. Combining the CDR3 with reference TRBV9 and TRBJ2-3 gives the whole variable domain DSGVTQTPKHLITATGQRVTLRCSPRSGDLSVYWYQQSLDQGLQFLIQYYNGEERAKGNILERFSAQQFPDLHSELNLSSLELGDSALYFCASSMPGWDTQYFGPGTRLTVL.

The sample holds a few counts of this clone. The chain carries TRBV6-5 and TRBJ1-2; D remains ambiguous. Germline lookup yields CDR1 MNHEY and CDR2 SVGAGI. The CDR3 is 16 amino acids. V lost 0 bases, J lost 6 bases, and 17 bases lay in between. DNA of the CDR3: TGTGCCAGCAGTTACTCGAACCGGCTGAGCGTTAATGGCTACACCTTC. Protein product: CASSYSNRLSVNGYTF.

The V and J genes are TRBV10-3 and TRBJ1-6; D remains ambiguous. This CDR3 spans 16 amino acids. The germline gives CDR1 ENHRY, CDR2 SYGVKD. The V gene lost 3 bases and the J gene lost 7 bases, with 16 bases spanning the gap. CDR3 region: CAISDHGGVPNSPLHF. CDR3 sequence (DNA): TGTGCCATCAGTGATCATGGCGGCGTCCCAAATTCACCCCTCCACTTT.

This clone has ten or more counts. The chain couples TRBV6-6 to TRBJ2-1; perhaps D is TRBD1 or TRBD2 (5 bases each). Germline V lookup: CDR1 MNHNY, CDR2 SVGAGI (reference sequence). This CDR3 region has 15 residues. Trimming removed 5 bases at V and 6 bases at J, with 17 bases between. CDR3 sequence (DNA): TGTGCCAGCAGTCCCGACGGGACCCTCGGCAATGAGCAGTTCTTC. Translating it yields CASSPDGTLGNEQFF.

This clone has a single count. The chain links TRBV5-4 to TRBJ1-1; D perhaps matches TRBD1 (5 bases). Deletions cut 4 bases from V and 1 base from J, with 11 bases between. The V gene's germline CDR1 is SGHNT and CDR2 YYREEE (reference sequence). The CDR3 consists of 14 residues. The CDR3 nucleotides are TGTGCCAGCAGCATAAGACAGACGAACACTGAAGCTTTCTTT. It encodes CASSIRQTNTEAFF.

The genes are TRBV2 and TRBJ1-3, with D possibly TRBD1 on 5 matching bases. There are 15 residues in the CDR3. V was shortened by 7 bases and J by 2 bases, with 15 bases between the two germline ends. The germline V gene has CDR1 SNHLY and CDR2 FYNNEI. The CDR3 DNA reads as TGTGCCAGCACTGAGGGGCAGGGAGCTGGAAACACCATATATTTT. Its protein product is CASTEGQGAGNTIYF.

In nucleotides, the CDR3 is TGTGCCAGCAGCTACAGAGGGGTAGCGGGTAAAGAGACCCAGTACTTC. Residues: CASSYRGVAGKETQYF. The rearrangement links TRBV5-5 to TRBJ2-5, with 7 positions matching TRBD2. Trimming took 3 bases from V and 3 from J; bases not matched to a gene: 11. The CDR3 runs to 16 residues. The V gene's germline CDR1 is SGHKS and CDR2 YYEKEE (reference sequence).

This clone has just one count. The chain employs TRBV30 and TRBJ1-2, with TRBD1 identical over 9 bases. The V and J ends lost 8 bases and 1 base, in that order; junction bases with no gene match: 8. The CDR3 runs 14 residues. Germline lookup yields CDR1 GTSNPN and CDR2 SVGIG (reference sequence). The CDR3 spells CASQQGAFNYGYTF. CDR3 DNA: TGTGCCAGCCAACAGGGGGCGTTTAACTATGGCTACACCTTC.